The sequence of this TCR beta chain was determined in a study of human T cells and chemical hapten exposure. Overall study: In the approximately 24-week study, patients were dosed weekly with diphenylcyclopropenone on the scalp throughout.

Time point given: patch test 1, 2 weeks after DPC sensitization. Indicated treatment: therapeutic diphenylcyclopropenone sensitization with weekly scalp DPC. This clonotype showed up many times. TCRdb passed the RACE reads through MiXCR, listing each CDR3 protein once. The table lists under 450,000 distinct CDR3 sequences, more than 4.5% of them singletons. This TCR was recovered from a woman between 50 and 59 years old with alopecia areata. Some clones in this sample may be carry-over from other donors' samples. The material sequenced was whole blood, taken in connection with sensitization to the hapten diphenylcyclopropenone (DPC).

The CDR3 protein is CASSFRGTGGPSGANVLTF. The CDR3 DNA sequence: TGTGCCAGCAGCTTTCGAGGGACAGGGGGCCCCTCTGGGGCCAACGTCCTGACTTTC. The chain joins TRBV11-2 to TRBJ2-6; TRBD1 aligns across 12 bases. The CDR3 runs 19 residues. Looked up from germline, CDR1 is SGHAT and CDR2 is FQNNGV. The V segment lost 3 bases and the J segment 0 bases; nucleotides outside the gene matches: 6.